The source of this T cell receptor beta chain is a study of neurological immune-mediated disorders. The CDR3 is 14 amino acids. Germline lookup yields CDR1 ENHRY and CDR2 SYGVKD. In TCRdb, the 5' RACE reads were re-called with MiXCR into one record per CDR3 protein. This table holds roughly 60,000 distinct CDR3 sequences, about 10% found once. The chain carries TRBV10-3 and TRBJ2-3; D is uncertain. This TCR was recovered from a man aged 55 to 70 in good health. Source material: PBMCs. CDR3 residues: CVMSAVGPTDTQYF. DNA for the CDR3: TGTGTCATGAGCGCAGTGGGTCCCACAGATACGCAGTATTTT.